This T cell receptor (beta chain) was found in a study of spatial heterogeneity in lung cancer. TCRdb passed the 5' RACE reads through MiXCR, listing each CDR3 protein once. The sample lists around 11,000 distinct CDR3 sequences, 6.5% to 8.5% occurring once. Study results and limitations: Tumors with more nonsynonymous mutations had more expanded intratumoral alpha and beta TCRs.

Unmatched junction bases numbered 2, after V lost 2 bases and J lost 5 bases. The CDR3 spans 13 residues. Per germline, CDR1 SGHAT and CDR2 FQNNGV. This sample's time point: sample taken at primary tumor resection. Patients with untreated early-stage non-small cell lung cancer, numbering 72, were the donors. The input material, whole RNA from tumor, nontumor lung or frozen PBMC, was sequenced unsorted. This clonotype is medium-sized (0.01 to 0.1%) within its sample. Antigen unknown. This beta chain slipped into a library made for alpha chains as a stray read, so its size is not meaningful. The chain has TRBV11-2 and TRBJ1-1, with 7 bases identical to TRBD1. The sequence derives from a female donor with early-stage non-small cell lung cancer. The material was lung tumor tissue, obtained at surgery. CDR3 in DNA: TGTGCCAGCAGCTTAACAGGGGAGACTGAAGCTTTCTTT. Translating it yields CASSLTGETEAFF.